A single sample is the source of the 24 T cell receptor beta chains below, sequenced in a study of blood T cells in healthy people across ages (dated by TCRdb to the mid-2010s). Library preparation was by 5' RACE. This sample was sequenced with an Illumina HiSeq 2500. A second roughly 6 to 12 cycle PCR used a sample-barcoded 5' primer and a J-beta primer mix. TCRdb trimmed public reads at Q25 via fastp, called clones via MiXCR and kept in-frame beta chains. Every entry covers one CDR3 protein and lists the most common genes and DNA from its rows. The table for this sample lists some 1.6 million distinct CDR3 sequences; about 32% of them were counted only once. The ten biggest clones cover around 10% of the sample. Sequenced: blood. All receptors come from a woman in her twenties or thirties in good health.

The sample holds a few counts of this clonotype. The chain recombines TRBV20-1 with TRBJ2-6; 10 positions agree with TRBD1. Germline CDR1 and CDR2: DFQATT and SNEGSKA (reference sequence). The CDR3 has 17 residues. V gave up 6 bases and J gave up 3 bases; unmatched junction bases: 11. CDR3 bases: TGCAGTGCCCCCCGGACAGGGGGGACGGGTGGGGCCAACGTCCTGACTTTC. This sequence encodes CSAPRTGGTGGANVLTF.

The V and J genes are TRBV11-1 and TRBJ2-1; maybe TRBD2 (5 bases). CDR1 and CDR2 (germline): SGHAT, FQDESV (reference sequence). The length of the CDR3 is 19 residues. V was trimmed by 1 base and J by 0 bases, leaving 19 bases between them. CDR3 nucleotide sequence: TGTGCCAGCAGCTTAGGGCTAGGCTTGGGAGTAAGCTCCTACAATGAGCAGTTCTTC. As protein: CASSLGLGLGVSSYNEQFF.

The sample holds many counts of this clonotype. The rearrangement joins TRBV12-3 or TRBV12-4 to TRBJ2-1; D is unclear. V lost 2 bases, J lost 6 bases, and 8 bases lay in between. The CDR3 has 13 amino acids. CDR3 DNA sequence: TGTGCCAGCAGTTTATTTGAAACCAATGAGCAGTTCTTC. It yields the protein CASSLFETNEQFF.

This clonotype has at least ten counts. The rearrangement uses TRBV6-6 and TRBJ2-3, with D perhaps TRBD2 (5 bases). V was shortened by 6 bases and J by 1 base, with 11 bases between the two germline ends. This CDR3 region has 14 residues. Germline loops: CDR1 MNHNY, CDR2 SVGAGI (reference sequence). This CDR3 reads CASSPMGGTDTQYF. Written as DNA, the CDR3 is TGTGCCAGCAGCCCTATGGGAGGCACAGATACGCAGTATTTT.

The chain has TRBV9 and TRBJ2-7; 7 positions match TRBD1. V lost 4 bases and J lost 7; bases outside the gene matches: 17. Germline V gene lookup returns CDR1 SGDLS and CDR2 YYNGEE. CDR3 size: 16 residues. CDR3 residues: CASSPRRQGKMGEQYF. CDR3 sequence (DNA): TGTGCCAGCAGCCCGCGACGACAGGGAAAAATGGGGGAGCAGTACTTC.

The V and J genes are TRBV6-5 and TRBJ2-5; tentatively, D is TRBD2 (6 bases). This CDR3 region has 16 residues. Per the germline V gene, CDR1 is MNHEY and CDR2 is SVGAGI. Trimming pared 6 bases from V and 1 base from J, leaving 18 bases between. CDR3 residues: CASSSAVRGPQETQYF. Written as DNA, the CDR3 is TGTGCCAGCAGCAGCGCTGTGCGGGGCCCCCAAGAGACCCAGTACTTC.

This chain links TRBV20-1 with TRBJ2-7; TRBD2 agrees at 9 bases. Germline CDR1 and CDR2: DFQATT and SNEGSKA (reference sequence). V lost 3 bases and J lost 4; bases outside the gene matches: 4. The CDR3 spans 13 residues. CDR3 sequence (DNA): TGCAGTGCTAGGGCGGGGGGGCAGTACGAGCAGTACTTC. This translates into CSARAGGQYEQYF.

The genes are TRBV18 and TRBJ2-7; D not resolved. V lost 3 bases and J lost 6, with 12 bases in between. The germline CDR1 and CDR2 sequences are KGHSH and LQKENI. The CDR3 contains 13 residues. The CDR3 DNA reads TGTGCCAGCTCACCGGGTACGCAGGCCGAGCAGTACTTC. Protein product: CASSPGTQAEQYF. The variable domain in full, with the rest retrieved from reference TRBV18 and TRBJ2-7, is NAGVMQNPRHLVRRRGQEARLRCSPMKGHSHVYWYRQLPEEGLKFMVYLQKENIIDESGMPKERFSAEFPKEGPSILRIQQVVRGDSAAYFCASSPGTQAEQYFGPGTRLTVT.

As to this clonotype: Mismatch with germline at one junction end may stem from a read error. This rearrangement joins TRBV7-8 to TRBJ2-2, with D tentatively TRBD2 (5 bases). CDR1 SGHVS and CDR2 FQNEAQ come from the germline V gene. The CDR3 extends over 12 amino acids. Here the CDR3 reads CVSGLNTGELFF. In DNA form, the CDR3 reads TGTGTCAGCGGATTGAACACCGGGGAGCTGTTTTTT.

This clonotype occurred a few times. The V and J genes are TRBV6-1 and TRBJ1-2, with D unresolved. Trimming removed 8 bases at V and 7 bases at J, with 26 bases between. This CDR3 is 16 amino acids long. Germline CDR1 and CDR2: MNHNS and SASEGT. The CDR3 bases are TGTGCCAGCCGCCATCCCCGGGGTGTATCCCATTCTGGCTACACCTTC. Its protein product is CASRHPRGVSHSGYTF.

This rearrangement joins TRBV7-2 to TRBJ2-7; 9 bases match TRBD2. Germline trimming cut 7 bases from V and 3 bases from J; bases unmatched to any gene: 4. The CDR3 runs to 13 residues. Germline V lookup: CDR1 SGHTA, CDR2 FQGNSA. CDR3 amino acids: CASIGTSFYEQYF. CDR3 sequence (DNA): TGTGCCAGCATTGGGACTAGCTTCTACGAGCAGTACTTC. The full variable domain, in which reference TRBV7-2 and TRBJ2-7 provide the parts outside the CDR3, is GAGVSQSPSNKVTEKGKDVELRCDPISGHTALYWYRQSLGQGLEFLIYFQGNSAPDKSGLPSDRFSAERTGGSVSTLTIQRTQQEDSAVYLCASIGTSFYEQYFGPGTRLTVT.

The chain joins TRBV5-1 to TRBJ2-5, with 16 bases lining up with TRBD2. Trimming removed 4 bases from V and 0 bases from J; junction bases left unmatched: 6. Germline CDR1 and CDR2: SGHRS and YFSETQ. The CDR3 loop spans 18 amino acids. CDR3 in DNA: TGCGCCAGCAGCCGGGGACTAGCGGGAGGGCCAAACCAAGAGACCCAGTACTTC. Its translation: CASSRGLAGGPNQETQYF.

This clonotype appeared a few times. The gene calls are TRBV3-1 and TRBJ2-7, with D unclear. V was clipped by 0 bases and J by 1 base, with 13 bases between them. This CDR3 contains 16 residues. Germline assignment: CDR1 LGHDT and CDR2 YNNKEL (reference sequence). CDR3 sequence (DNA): TGTGCCAGCAGCCAAGATCCAAGTCCAACGTCCTACGAGCAGTACTTC. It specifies CASSQDPSPTSYEQYF.

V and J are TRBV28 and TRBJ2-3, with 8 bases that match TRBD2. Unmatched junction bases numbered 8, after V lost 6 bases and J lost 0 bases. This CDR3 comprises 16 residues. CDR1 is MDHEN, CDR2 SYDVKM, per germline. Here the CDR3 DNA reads TGTGCCAGCAGCCAAATAGCGGGGAAAAGCACAGATACGCAGTATTTT. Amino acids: CASSQIAGKSTDTQYF.

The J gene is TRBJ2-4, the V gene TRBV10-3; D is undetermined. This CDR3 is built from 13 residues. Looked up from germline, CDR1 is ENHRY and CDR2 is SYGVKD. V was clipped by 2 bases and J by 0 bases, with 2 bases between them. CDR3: CAISEAAKNIQYF. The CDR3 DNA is TGTGCCATCAGTGAGGCAGCCAAAAACATTCAGTACTTC.

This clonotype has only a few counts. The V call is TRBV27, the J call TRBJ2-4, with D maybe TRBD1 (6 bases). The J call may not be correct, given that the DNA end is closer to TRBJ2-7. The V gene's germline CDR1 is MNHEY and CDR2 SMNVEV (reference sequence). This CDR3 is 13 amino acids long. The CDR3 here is CASSFRTEYEQYF. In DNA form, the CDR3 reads TGTGCCAGCAGTTTTCGGACAGAATACGAGCAGTACTTC.

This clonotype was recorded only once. The DNA for the CDR3 is TGCGCCAGCAGCGGGGGACTAGCGGGAGGGCCGCTGTCGGGGGAGACCCAGTACTTC. Translation: CASSGGLAGGPLSGETQYF. This chain links TRBV5-1 with TRBJ2-7; 16 nucleotides match TRBD2. The J call may be incorrect, as the DNA end agrees better with TRBJ2-5. The CDR3 length is 19 residues. CDR1 and CDR2 (germline): SGHRS, YFSETQ.

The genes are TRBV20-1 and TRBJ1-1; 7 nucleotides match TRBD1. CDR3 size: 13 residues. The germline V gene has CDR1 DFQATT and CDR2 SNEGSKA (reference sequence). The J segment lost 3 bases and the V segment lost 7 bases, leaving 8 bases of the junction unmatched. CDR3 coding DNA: TGCAGTGTCCCACGACAGGGCCACACTGAAGCTTTCTTT. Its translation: CSVPRQGHTEAFF.

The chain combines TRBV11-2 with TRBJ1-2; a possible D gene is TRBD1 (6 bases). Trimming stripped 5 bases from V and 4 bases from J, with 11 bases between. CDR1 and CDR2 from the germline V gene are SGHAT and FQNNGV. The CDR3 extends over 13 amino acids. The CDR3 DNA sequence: TGTGCCAGCAGCCCAGGGGAGGGCTATGGCTACACCTTC. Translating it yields CASSPGEGYGYTF.

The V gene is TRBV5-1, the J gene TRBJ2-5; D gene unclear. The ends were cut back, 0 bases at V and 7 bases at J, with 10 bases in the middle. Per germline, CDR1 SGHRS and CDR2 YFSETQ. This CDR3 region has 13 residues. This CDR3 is CASSLAPLRTQYF. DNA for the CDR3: TGCGCCAGCAGCTTGGCCCCCCTGAGGACCCAGTACTTC.

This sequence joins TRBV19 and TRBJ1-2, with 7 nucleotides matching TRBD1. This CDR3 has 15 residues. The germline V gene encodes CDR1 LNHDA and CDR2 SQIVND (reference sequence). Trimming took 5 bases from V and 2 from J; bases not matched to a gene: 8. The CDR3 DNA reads TGTGCCAGTAGTGCCTCACAGGGGACCAACTATGGCTACACCTTC. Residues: CASSASQGTNYGYTF.

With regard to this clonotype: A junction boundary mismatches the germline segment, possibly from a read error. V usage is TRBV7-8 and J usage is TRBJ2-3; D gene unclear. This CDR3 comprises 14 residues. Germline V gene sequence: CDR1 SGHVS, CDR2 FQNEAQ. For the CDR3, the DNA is TGTGCCCGCAGCTTGGTTCGTACCACAGATACGCAGTATTTT. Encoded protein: CARSLVRTTDTQYF.

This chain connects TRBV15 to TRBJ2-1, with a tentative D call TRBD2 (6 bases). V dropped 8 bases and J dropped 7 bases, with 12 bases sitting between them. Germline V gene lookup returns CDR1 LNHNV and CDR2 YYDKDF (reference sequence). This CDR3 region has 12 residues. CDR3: CATGGNWNEQFF. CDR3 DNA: TGTGCCACCGGCGGGAACTGGAATGAGCAGTTCTTC.

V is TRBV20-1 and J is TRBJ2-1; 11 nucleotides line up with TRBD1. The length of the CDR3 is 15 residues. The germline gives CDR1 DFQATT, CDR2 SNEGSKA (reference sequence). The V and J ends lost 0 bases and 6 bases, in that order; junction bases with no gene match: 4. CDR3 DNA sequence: TGCAGTGCTAGAGATGGACAGGGGGCGTTCAATGAGCAGTTCTTC. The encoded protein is CSARDGQGAFNEQFF.